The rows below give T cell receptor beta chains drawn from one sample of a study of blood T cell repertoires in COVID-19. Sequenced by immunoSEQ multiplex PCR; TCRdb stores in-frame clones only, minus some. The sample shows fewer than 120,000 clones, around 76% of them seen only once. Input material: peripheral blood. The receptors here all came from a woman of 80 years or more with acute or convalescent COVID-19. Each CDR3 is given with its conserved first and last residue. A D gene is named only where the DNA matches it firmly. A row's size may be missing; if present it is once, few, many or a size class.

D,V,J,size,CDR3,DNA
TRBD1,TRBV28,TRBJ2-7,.,CASSPSGGVGYEQYF,TGTGCCAGCAGTCCTTCAGGGGGCGTTGGCTACGAGCAGTACTTC
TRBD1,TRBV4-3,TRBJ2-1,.,CASSRGRQGDSYNEQFF,TGCGCCAGCAGCCGGGGGAGACAGGGCGATTCCTACAATGAGCAGTTCTTC
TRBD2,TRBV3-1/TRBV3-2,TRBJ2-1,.,CASSLHNLRASGSSEQFF,TGTGCCAGCAGCCTACATAACCTACGGGCTAGCGGGAGTTCGGAGCAGTTCTTC
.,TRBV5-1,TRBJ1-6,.,CASSLAPVGDNSPLHF,TGCGCCAGCAGCTTGGCCCCAGTTGGAGATAATTCACCCCTCCACTTT
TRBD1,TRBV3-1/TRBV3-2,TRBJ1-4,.,CASSQQGQFNEKLFF,TGTGCCAGCAGCCAGCAGGGACAGTTTAATGAAAAACTGTTTTTT
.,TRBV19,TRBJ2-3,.,CASSTHFGGLAVSTDTQYF,TGTGCCAGTAGTACTCATTTCGGAGGGTTAGCCGTTAGCACAGATACGCAGTATTTT
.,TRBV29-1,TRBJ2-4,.,CSGGSGKNIQYF,TGCAGCGGAGGGTCGGGCAAAAACATTCAGTACTTC
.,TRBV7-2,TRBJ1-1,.,CASRIDGGTEAFF,TGTGCCAGCAGGATCGATGGGGGGACTGAAGCTTTCTTT
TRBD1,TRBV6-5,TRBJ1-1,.,CASKEGALSTEAFF,TGTGCCAGCAAAGAGGGGGCGCTCAGCACTGAAGCTTTCTTT
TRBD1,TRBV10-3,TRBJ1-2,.,CAISESAGGETNYGYTF,TGTGCCATCAGTGAGTCGGCAGGGGGCGAGACTAACTATGGCTACACCTTC
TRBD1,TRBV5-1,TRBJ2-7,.,CASSLGDSATYEQYF,TGCGCCAGCAGCTTGGGGGACAGCGCCACCTACGAGCAGTACTTC
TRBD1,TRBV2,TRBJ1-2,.,CASSGDRANYGYTF,TGTGCCAGCAGTGGGGACAGAGCTAACTATGGCTACACCTTC
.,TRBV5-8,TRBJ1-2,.,CASRPRGRYGYTF,TGTGCCAGCCGGCCCCGCGGCCGTTATGGCTACACCTTC
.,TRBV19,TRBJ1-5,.,CASRREGQNYQPQHF,TGTGCCAGTAGGCGAGAGGGACAAAATTATCAGCCCCAGCATTTT
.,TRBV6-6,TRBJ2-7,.,CASTPAGIYEQYF,TGTGCCAGCACCCCGGCGGGAATCTACGAGCAGTACTTC
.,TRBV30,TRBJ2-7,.,CAWSKEGLITYEQYF,TGTGCCTGGAGTAAGGAGGGTCTCATAACCTACGAGCAGTACTTC
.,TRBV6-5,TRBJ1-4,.,CASSYNGVGEKLFF,TGTGCCAGCAGTTACAACGGGGTAGGGGAAAAACTGTTTTTT
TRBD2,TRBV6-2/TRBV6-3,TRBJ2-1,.,CASSSGTSGSAYNEQFF,TGTGCCAGCAGTTCCGGGACTAGCGGGAGTGCATACAATGAGCAGTTCTTC
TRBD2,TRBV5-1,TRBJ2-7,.,CASSLQGGPYEQYF,TGCGCCAGCAGCTTGCAGGGAGGGCCCTACGAGCAGTACTTC
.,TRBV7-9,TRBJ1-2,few,CASSRAGSYGYTF,TGTGCCAGCAGCCGCGCAGGGTCTTATGGCTACACCTTC
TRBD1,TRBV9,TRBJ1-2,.,CASTIGQGQNGYTF,TGTGCCAGCACAATCGGACAGGGTCAAAATGGCTACACCTTC
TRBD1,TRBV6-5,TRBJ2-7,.,CATGTGVREQYF,TGTGCCACCGGGACAGGGGTGAGGGAGCAGTACTTC
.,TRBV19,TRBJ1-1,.,CASSIQEDTEAFF,TGTGCCAGTAGTATCCAGGAGGACACTGAAGCTTTCTTT
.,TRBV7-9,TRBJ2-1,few,CASSSLLFGNEQFF,TGTGCCAGCAGCTCACTCCTATTCGGCAATGAGCAGTTCTTC
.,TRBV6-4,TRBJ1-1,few,CASSDAVTEAFF,TGTGCCAGCAGTGACGCGGTCACTGAAGCTTTCTTT
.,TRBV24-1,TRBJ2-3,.,CATSEPSGGADTQYF,TGTGCCACCAGTGAACCTAGTGGAGGGGCAGATACGCAGTATTTT
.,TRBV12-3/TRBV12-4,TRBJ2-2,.,CASSTGLAGELFF,TGTGCCAGCAGCACAGGGTTGGCCGGGGAGCTGTTTTTT
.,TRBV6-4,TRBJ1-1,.,CASSREENTEAFF,TGTGCCAGCAGCCGAGAGGAGAACACTGAAGCTTTCTTT
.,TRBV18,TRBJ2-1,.,CASSPKQDNEQFF,TGTGCCAGCTCACCAAAACAGGACAATGAGCAGTTCTTC
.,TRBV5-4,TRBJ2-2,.,CASSLDGGVNTGELFF,TGTGCCAGCAGCTTGGACGGGGGTGTTAACACCGGGGAGCTGTTTTTT
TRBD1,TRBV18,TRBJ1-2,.,CASSPAEDRPGYGYTF,TGTGCCAGCTCACCCGCCGAGGACAGGCCAGGGTATGGCTACACCTTC
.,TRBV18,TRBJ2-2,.,CASSPARGAAGELFF,TGTGCCAGCTCACCAGCTCGGGGGGCCGCCGGGGAGCTGTTTTTT
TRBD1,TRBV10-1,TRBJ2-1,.,CASSESTGTYNEQFF,TGCGCCAGCAGTGAGTCGACAGGGACCTACAATGAGCAGTTCTTC
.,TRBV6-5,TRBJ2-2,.,CASSLDLDWPGGLFF,TGTGCCAGCAGTCTAGACCTGGACTGGCCCGGCGGGCTGTTTTTT